The TCR beta chain under discussion was sequenced for a study of blood T cell repertoires in COVID-19. Study information: Sites across the United States, Italy and Spain contributed samples from acute and convalescent COVID-19. Nucleic acid was either cDNA or gDNA, and it came from T cells, B-cell-depleted T cells, or PBMCs.

This CDR3 has 15 residues. The V and J ends lost 4 bases and 6 bases respectively, with 16 bases between them. CDR1 SGHNT and CDR2 YYREEE come from the germline V gene (reference sequence). Authors' analysis steps: How many nucleated cells were present was estimated from reference gene primer amplification. TCRdb's table, derived via immunoSEQ multiplex PCR, lists solely in-frame clones and lacks some. That table is the source of V, J and clone size, and D and trimming were worked out from the DNA. The table shows about 60,000 clones, with about 86% occurring only once. The chain recombines TRBV5-4 with TRBJ2-2; D is ambiguous. The specimen sequenced was peripheral blood. The TCR was taken from a man between 60 and 75 years old with acute or convalescent COVID-19. CDR3 nucleotide sequence: TGTGCCAGCAGCCTGGAGCTACCCCCGTCCGGGGAGCTGTTTTTT. Its translation: CASSLELPPSGELFF.